The clone carrying this TCR beta chain was seen a handful of times. Its antigen remains unknown. These data are taken from a study of CD8 T cells in ankylosing spondylitis. Notes on the study in general: Previous work reported some of these motif variants in the synovial fluid and blood of reactive arthritis. Ankylosing spondylitis blood seemed to carry a telltale TCR beta motif made of eight highly homologous variants.

Trimming left V 6 bases short and J 7 bases short, with 24 bases between. Germline V lookup: CDR1 SGHRS, CDR2 YFSETQ. The CDR3 covers 16 residues. It was by quantitative 5'-RACE with molecular barcodes that TCR beta libraries were made. TCRdb ran MiXCR on the 5' RACE reads and lists one entry per CDR3 protein. Seen here are roughly 230,000 distinct CDR3 sequences, over 15% observed once, and the top ten hold approximately 32%. This sequence originates from a male donor with ankylosing spondylitis or in good health (not recorded which). Sequencing was performed on blood, either unsorted or a sorted T cell fraction (not recorded which). The chain uses TRBV5-1 and TRBJ2-3; D could derive from TRBD1 or TRBD2 (5 bases each). The CDR3 sequence: CASTTRELGDLNTQYF. The CDR3 DNA sequence: TGCGCCAGCACCACAAGGGAGCTGGGGGACCTAAATACGCAGTATTTT.